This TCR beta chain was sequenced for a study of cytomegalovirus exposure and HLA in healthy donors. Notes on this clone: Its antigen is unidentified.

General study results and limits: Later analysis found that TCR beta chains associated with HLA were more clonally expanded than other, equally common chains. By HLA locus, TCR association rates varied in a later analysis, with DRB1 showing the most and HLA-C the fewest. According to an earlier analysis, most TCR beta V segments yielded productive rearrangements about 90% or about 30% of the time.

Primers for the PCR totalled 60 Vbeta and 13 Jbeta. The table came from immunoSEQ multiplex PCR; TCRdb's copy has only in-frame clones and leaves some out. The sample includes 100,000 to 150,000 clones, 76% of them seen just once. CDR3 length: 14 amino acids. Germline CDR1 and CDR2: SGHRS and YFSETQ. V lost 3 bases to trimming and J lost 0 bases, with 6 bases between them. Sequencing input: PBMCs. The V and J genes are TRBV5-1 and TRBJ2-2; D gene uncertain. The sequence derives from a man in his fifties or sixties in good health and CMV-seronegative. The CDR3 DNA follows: TGCGCCAGCAGCTCCCCAACGAACACCGGGGAGCTGTTTTTT. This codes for CASSSPTNTGELFF.